This T cell receptor beta chain was retrieved from a study of blood T cell repertoires in COVID-19. The assay was immunoSEQ multiplex PCR, and TCRdb's table has in-frame clones only and misses some. The profile covers 150,000 or so clones, with just over 85% appearing a single time and around 8.5% taken by the ten largest. This clone has a single count. With 0 bases removed from V and 0 bases from J, the gap between germline ends came to 12 bases. Germline values: CDR1 ENHRY, CDR2 SYGVKD. This CDR3 spans 18 amino acids. The clonotype comes from a woman aged 55 to 70 with acute or convalescent COVID-19. The sequenced material came from peripheral blood. The chain joins TRBV10-3 to TRBJ1-6; D might be TRBD1 (5 bases). CDR3 DNA sequence: TGTGCCATCAGTGAGTCCGGGGGGAAGGGCTCCTATAATTCACCCCTCCACTTT. This translates into CAISESGGKGSYNSPLHF.